A selection of T cell receptor beta chains follows, all from one sample in a study of post-analysis software for immune sequencing data. TCRdb ran MiXCR on the PCR reads and lists one entry per CDR3 protein. The table lists about half a million distinct CDR3 sequences, approximately 34% of them singletons. Sequenced sample: blood. Receptors originate from a girl under 18 with multiple sclerosis. Both conserved end residues are part of each CDR3. Fields, in order: CDR3 length, clone size, J gene, V gene, D gene, CDR3 protein, CDR3 DNA. The D gene is left open where the match is weak. Clone size is not always given. Where it is, it says once, few, many or a class for expanded clones.

len: 14; abundance: -; j_gene: TRBJ1-3; v_gene: TRBV6-6; d_gene: -; CDR3aa: CASRRPGSGNTIYF; CDR3nt: TGTGCCAGCAGACGACCGGGATCTGGAAACACCATATATTTT
len: 16; abundance: -; j_gene: TRBJ1-5; v_gene: TRBV20-1; d_gene: -; CDR3aa: CSAFQGPLYSNQPQHF; CDR3nt: TGCAGTGCTTTCCAGGGCCCCCTTTATAGCAATCAGCCCCAGCATTTT
len: 14; abundance: -; j_gene: TRBJ2-3; v_gene: TRBV7-2; d_gene: -; CDR3aa: CASSPQVRADTQYF; CDR3nt: TGTGCCAGCAGCCCCCAGGTTAGAGCAGATACGCAGTATTTT
len: 13; abundance: -; j_gene: TRBJ1-2; v_gene: TRBV29-1; d_gene: -; CDR3aa: CSVVRLYPYGYTF; CDR3nt: TGCAGCGTTGTCAGGCTCTATCCCTATGGCTACACCTTC
len: 16; abundance: few; j_gene: TRBJ1-2; v_gene: TRBV6-5; d_gene: TRBD1; CDR3aa: CASSRGQGEQNYGYTF; CDR3nt: TGTGCCAGCAGTCGTGGACAGGGGGAGCAAAACTATGGCTACACCTTC
len: 15; abundance: few; j_gene: TRBJ2-1; v_gene: TRBV7-9; d_gene: TRBD2; CDR3aa: CASSLAASGLDEQFF; CDR3nt: TGTGCCAGCAGCTTAGCGGCTAGCGGTTTGGATGAGCAGTTCTTC
len: 17; abundance: -; j_gene: TRBJ2-4; v_gene: TRBV4-1; d_gene: -; CDR3aa: CASSASPGQASKNIQYF; CDR3nt: TGCGCCAGCAGCGCGAGCCCCGGGCAGGCCAGCAAAAACATTCAGTACTTC
len: 13; abundance: -; j_gene: TRBJ1-1; v_gene: TRBV7-9; d_gene: -; CDR3aa: CASSLPSGPEAFF; CDR3nt: TGTGCCAGCAGCTTACCCTCCGGTCCCGAGGCTTTCTTT
len: 16; abundance: -; j_gene: TRBJ2-3; v_gene: TRBV7-7; d_gene: TRBD2; CDR3aa: CASSLERDGNTDTQYF; CDR3nt: TGTGCTAGCAGCTTAGAGCGGGACGGAAACACAGATACGCAGTATTTT
len: 15; abundance: few; j_gene: TRBJ2-1; v_gene: TRBV28; d_gene: -; CDR3aa: CASSPARGNYNEQFF; CDR3nt: TGTGCCAGCAGCCCGGCCCGGGGGAACTACAATGAGCAGTTCTTC
len: 13; abundance: few; j_gene: TRBJ1-1; v_gene: TRBV6-5; d_gene: -; CDR3aa: CASMDSENTEAFF; CDR3nt: TGTGCCAGCATGGACAGTGAGAACACTGAAGCTTTCTTT
len: 12; abundance: few; j_gene: TRBJ2-3; v_gene: TRBV20-1; d_gene: -; CDR3aa: CSARQVQDTQYF; CDR3nt: TGCAGTGCAAGACAGGTCCAGGATACGCAGTATTTT
len: 12; abundance: -; j_gene: TRBJ2-3; v_gene: TRBV27; d_gene: -; CDR3aa: CASSPSTNTQYF; CDR3nt: TGTGCCAGCAGTCCTAGCACAAATACGCAGTATTTT
len: 14; abundance: once; j_gene: TRBJ2-7; v_gene: TRBV7-9; d_gene: -; CDR3aa: CASSLLATDGAQYF; CDR3nt: TGTGCCAGCAGCTTACTGGCTACCGATGGGGCCCAGTACTTC
len: 13; abundance: few; j_gene: TRBJ1-2; v_gene: TRBV27; d_gene: -; CDR3aa: CASSTRGRNGYTF; CDR3nt: TGTGCCAGCAGTACGCGCGGGCGAAATGGCTACACCTTC
len: 15; abundance: -; j_gene: TRBJ1-2; v_gene: TRBV7-9; d_gene: -; CDR3aa: CASSSRDTFNYGYTF; CDR3nt: TGTGCCAGCAGCTCGAGGGACACCTTCAACTATGGCTACACCTTC
len: 14; abundance: -; j_gene: TRBJ1-6; v_gene: TRBV7-3; d_gene: -; CDR3aa: CASSLGHRRSPLHF; CDR3nt: TGTGCCAGCAGCTTAGGCCACCGGAGGTCACCCCTCCACTTT
len: 15; abundance: -; j_gene: TRBJ2-2; v_gene: TRBV20-1; d_gene: -; CDR3aa: CSARAGTRRTGELFF; CDR3nt: TGCAGTGCTAGGGCCGGGACAAGACGCACCGGGGAGCTGTTTTTT
len: 13; abundance: -; j_gene: TRBJ2-5; v_gene: TRBV5-1; d_gene: -; CDR3aa: CASSRDPEETQYF; CDR3nt: TGCGCCAGCAGCCGGGACCCCGAAGAGACCCAGTACTTC
len: 18; abundance: few; j_gene: TRBJ2-7; v_gene: TRBV15; d_gene: TRBD2; CDR3aa: CATSRGLAGGTGSYEQYF; CDR3nt: TGTGCCACCAGCAGAGGACTAGCGGGGGGGACAGGTTCCTACGAGCAGTACTTC
len: 13; abundance: few; j_gene: TRBJ2-3; v_gene: TRBV11-2; d_gene: -; CDR3aa: CASSWSYTDTQYF; CDR3nt: TGTGCCAGCAGCTGGTCATACACAGATACGCAGTATTTT
len: 14; abundance: -; j_gene: TRBJ2-7; v_gene: TRBV27; d_gene: -; CDR3aa: CASSENSLYNEQYF; CDR3nt: TGTGCCAGCAGTGAAAATTCCCTCTACAATGAGCAGTACTTC
len: 14; abundance: -; j_gene: TRBJ2-5; v_gene: TRBV18; d_gene: TRBD1; CDR3aa: CASSLLTGQETQYF; CDR3nt: TGTGCCAGCTCACTATTGACAGGGCAAGAGACCCAGTACTTC
len: 15; abundance: few; j_gene: TRBJ1-4; v_gene: TRBV4-1; d_gene: -; CDR3aa: CASSQVFGGREKLFF; CDR3nt: TGCGCCAGCAGCCAAGTGTTTGGGGGGCGCGAAAAACTGTTTTTT
len: 14; abundance: -; j_gene: TRBJ1-1; v_gene: TRBV20-1; d_gene: -; CDR3aa: CSARERSWNTEAFF; CDR3nt: TGCAGTGCTAGAGAGAGGTCTTGGAACACTGAAGCTTTCTTT
len: 16; abundance: -; j_gene: TRBJ1-2; v_gene: TRBV6-6; d_gene: -; CDR3aa: CASNLISQDPSNGYTF; CDR3nt: TGTGCCAGCAACCTGATCTCCCAGGACCCTTCTAATGGCTACACCTTC
len: 14; abundance: -; j_gene: TRBJ2-5; v_gene: TRBV18; d_gene: -; CDR3aa: CASSPLARGNEQYF; CDR3nt: TGTGCCAGCTCACCACTAGCGAGGGGAAATGAGCAGTACTTC
len: 16; abundance: many; j_gene: TRBJ2-3; v_gene: TRBV4-1; d_gene: TRBD2; CDR3aa: CASSELAADFTDTQYF; CDR3nt: TGCGCCAGCAGTGAACTAGCGGCTGATTTCACAGATACGCAGTATTTT
len: 15; abundance: few; j_gene: TRBJ2-7; v_gene: TRBV7-3; d_gene: -; CDR3aa: CASSLRAGASYEQYF; CDR3nt: TGTGCCAGCAGCTTAAGGGCAGGGGCGTCCTACGAGCAGTACTTC
len: 11; abundance: -; j_gene: TRBJ1-2; v_gene: TRBV10-3; d_gene: -; CDR3aa: CAIRVGEGYTF; CDR3nt: TGTGCCATCAGGGTTGGGGAGGGCTACACCTTC
len: 15; abundance: many; j_gene: TRBJ1-5; v_gene: TRBV5-6; d_gene: TRBD1; CDR3aa: CASSLGQGSNQPQHF; CDR3nt: TGTGCCAGCAGCTTGGGACAGGGTAGCAATCAGCCCCAGCATTTT
len: 16; abundance: few; j_gene: TRBJ2-5; v_gene: TRBV5-6; d_gene: -; CDR3aa: CASSLSLRGGAETQYF; CDR3nt: TGTGCCAGCAGCTTGAGTCTCAGGGGAGGGGCAGAGACCCAGTACTTC
len: 13; abundance: once; j_gene: TRBJ1-5; v_gene: TRBV6-6; d_gene: -; CDR3aa: CASSYGQIGPQHF; CDR3nt: TGTGCCAGCAGTTACGGTCAAATAGGGCCCCAGCATTTT
len: 14; abundance: few; j_gene: TRBJ2-7; v_gene: TRBV5-1; d_gene: -; CDR3aa: CASSVNRVIYEQYF; CDR3nt: TGCGCCAGCAGCGTCAACCGGGTGATCTACGAGCAGTACTTC
len: 16; abundance: -; j_gene: TRBJ2-6; v_gene: TRBV6-5; d_gene: TRBD2; CDR3aa: CASSRAGTTGANVLNF; CDR3nt: TGTGCCAGCAGTCGGGCCGGGACTACTGGGGCCAACGTCCTGAATTTC
len: 16; abundance: -; j_gene: TRBJ2-5; v_gene: TRBV20-1; d_gene: TRBD1; CDR3aa: CGARDLSRDSQETQYF; CDR3nt: TGCGGTGCTAGAGATTTGTCTAGGGACAGCCAAGAGACCCAGTACTTC
len: 13; abundance: -; j_gene: TRBJ1-1; v_gene: TRBV3-1; d_gene: -; CDR3aa: CASSQGVGTEAFF; CDR3nt: TGTGCCAGCAGCCAAGGGGTGGGCACTGAAGCTTTCTTT
len: 17; abundance: -; j_gene: TRBJ1-5; v_gene: TRBV4-1; d_gene: TRBD1; CDR3aa: CASSQASTGAGNQPQHF; CDR3nt: TGCGCCAGCAGCCAAGCATCCACAGGGGCGGGCAATCAGCCCCAGCATTTT
len: 13; abundance: -; j_gene: TRBJ2-4; v_gene: TRBV6-5; d_gene: -; CDR3aa: CASKGGTKNIQYF; CDR3nt: TGTGCCAGCAAAGGAGGGACCAAAAACATTCAGTACTTC
len: 15; abundance: few; j_gene: TRBJ1-4; v_gene: TRBV11-2; d_gene: -; CDR3aa: CASSRGDATNEKLFF; CDR3nt: TGTGCCAGCAGCCGGGGGGACGCAACTAATGAAAAACTGTTTTTT
len: 16; abundance: few; j_gene: TRBJ2-1; v_gene: TRBV29-1; d_gene: TRBD2; CDR3aa: CSVAGTSSGQVNEQFF; CDR3nt: TGCAGCGTAGCCGGGACTAGCTCGGGGCAGGTCAATGAGCAGTTCTTC
len: 11; abundance: -; j_gene: TRBJ2-3; v_gene: TRBV19; d_gene: -; CDR3aa: CASSEGRAQYF; CDR3nt: TGTGCCAGTAGTGAAGGAAGGGCGCAGTATTTT
len: 17; abundance: -; j_gene: TRBJ2-3; v_gene: TRBV5-4; d_gene: -; CDR3aa: CASSPRTPGAYTDTQYF; CDR3nt: TGTGCCAGCAGCCCCCGGACCCCCGGGGCTTACACAGATACGCAGTATTTT
len: 12; abundance: many; j_gene: TRBJ2-3; v_gene: TRBV29-1; d_gene: -; CDR3aa: CSAPSLGDTQYF; CDR3nt: TGCAGCGCACCGTCGCTGGGGGATACGCAGTATTTT
len: 15; abundance: few; j_gene: TRBJ2-1; v_gene: TRBV7-8; d_gene: -; CDR3aa: CASSFWRQPLYEQFF; CDR3nt: TGTGCCAGCAGCTTTTGGAGACAGCCCCTCTACGAGCAGTTCTTC